This entry lists 9 T cell receptor beta chains sequenced from one sample in a study of blood T cell repertoires in COVID-19. TCRdb's copy holds only in-frame clones and misses some; the assay was immunoSEQ multiplex PCR. Among around 22,000 clones, about nine tenths were seen once, and the ten largest hold around 25%. The sample taken for sequencing was peripheral blood. Receptors were obtained from a human donor with active COVID-19. The donor label of this sample is uncertain.

Of note for this clone: At one of its ends the junction is not consistent with the germline gene, which may arise from a read error. The rearrangement joins TRBV20-1 to TRBJ2-1, with 13 bases lining up with TRBD2. The CDR3 runs 17 residues. Germline lookup yields CDR1 DFQATT and CDR2 SNEGSKA (reference sequence). The CDR3 nucleotides are TGCAGTGCTAGTACACTAGCGGGAGGGCCCTCCTCCAATGAGCAGTTCTTC. Amino acid sequence: CSASTLAGGPSSNEQFF.

The gene calls are TRBV23-1 and TRBJ2-7, with 9 bases fitting TRBD1. TRBV23-1 is given ORF status, its function remaining uncertain. This CDR3 contains 17 residues. With 4 bases clipped from V and 3 bases from J, the junction kept 13 bases outside the gene matches. The CDR3 loop reads CASSLVPTGTGCYEQYF. The CDR3 nucleotides read TGCGCCAGCAGTCTTGTTCCCACCGGGACAGGGTGCTACGAGCAGTACTTC.

The rearrangement joins TRBV11-1 to TRBJ2-3, with D perhaps matching TRBD2 (7 bases). The V end lost 5 bases, the J end lost 2 bases, and 14 bases lay between the germline ends. Germline CDR1 SGHAT, CDR2 FQDESV (reference sequence). The CDR3 is made up of 15 amino acids. In DNA form, the CDR3 reads TGTGCCAGCAGCGGGGGGGGCCGGTACACAGATACGCAGTATTTT. Amino acids: CASSGGGRYTDTQYF.

This sequence joins TRBV29-1 and TRBJ2-7; D perhaps matches TRBD1 (6 bases). The germline V gene encodes CDR1 SQVTM and CDR2 ANQGSEA. The CDR3 length is 11 residues. Trimming removed 6 bases from V and 6 bases from J, with 12 bases in between. The CDR3 is CSVKRQVEQYF. The CDR3 coding sequence is TGCAGCGTGAAACGACAGGTCGAGCAGTACTTC.

This CDR3 is CASSAQGWAKNIQYF. In DNA, the CDR3 is TGTGCCAGTAGTGCGCAGGGGTGGGCCAAAAACATTCAGTACTTC. This chain uses TRBV19 with TRBJ2-4, with D possibly being TRBD1 (6 bases). The CDR3 is made up of 15 amino acids. The germline gives CDR1 LNHDA, CDR2 SQIVND (reference sequence). Trimming pared 5 bases from V and 1 base from J, leaving 12 bases between.

The rearrangement links TRBV24-1 to TRBJ1-1; D is unclear. CDR3 size: 14 residues. Trimming removed 1 base from V and 11 bases from J, with 16 bases in between. Looked up from germline, CDR1 is KGHDR and CDR2 is SFDVKD. The CDR3 DNA reads as TGTGCCACCAGTGATTTCCGGCGGGGTTTGCAGGCTTTCTTT. The encoded protein is CATSDFRRGLQAFF.

This clone was observed once. The chain is built from TRBV7-2 and TRBJ2-2, with D possibly matching TRBD2 (6 bases). V lost 5 bases, J lost 5 bases, and 18 bases lay in between. This CDR3 is 16 amino acids long. Germline loops: CDR1 SGHTA, CDR2 FQGNSA. The CDR3 reads CASSPRQGGGTGELFF. In DNA form, the CDR3 reads TGTGCCAGCAGCCCTCGGCAGGGAGGTGGAACCGGGGAGCTGTTTTTT.

The chain carries TRBV7-2 and TRBJ2-2; 10 bases match TRBD2. The junction had 7 bases not matched to a gene; V was cut back by 5 bases and J by 7 bases. Germline-derived CDR1 and CDR2 are SGHTA and FQGNSA. The length of the CDR3 is 15 residues. The CDR3 is CASSPSSGGVGELFF. The DNA for the CDR3 is TGTGCCAGCAGCCCCTCCAGCGGGGGGGTCGGGGAGCTGTTTTTT.

The chain joins TRBV20-1 to TRBJ2-1; 8 bases are a match to TRBD1. With 3 bases clipped from V and 7 bases from J, the junction kept 8 bases outside the gene matches. This CDR3 region has 14 residues. The germline gives CDR1 DFQATT, CDR2 SNEGSKA (reference sequence). The CDR3 nucleotides read TGCAGTGCTAGTATGCAGGGGGCTGTAAATGAGCAGTTCTTC. Amino acid sequence: CSASMQGAVNEQFF.